This T cell receptor beta chain was retrieved from a study of blood T cells in healthy people across ages. Study conclusions and caveats: Per million T cells, TCR beta diversity dropped about linearly as age rose.

The authors ran a second PCR of 7 to 11 cycles using a sample-barcoded 5' primer and a J-beta primer mix. TCRdb reprocessed the 5' RACE reads with MiXCR, giving one entry per CDR3 protein. Of about 1.8 million distinct CDR3 sequences detected, about 50% appear once; the ten largest clones hold 2.1%. Germline CDR1 reads SGDLS; CDR2 reads YYNGEE. This CDR3 contains 14 residues. The V segment lost 2 bases and the J segment 3 bases; nucleotides outside the gene matches: 5. As for this clonotype: As yet, its antigen is unknown.

Source material: blood. The chain is built from TRBV9 and TRBJ2-7; TRBD1 matches 7 bases. This clonotype was sampled from a woman in her 40s in good health. The CDR3 loop reads CASSVLPGGYEQYF. In DNA form, the CDR3 reads TGTGCCAGCAGCGTTCTTCCAGGGGGCTACGAGCAGTACTTC.